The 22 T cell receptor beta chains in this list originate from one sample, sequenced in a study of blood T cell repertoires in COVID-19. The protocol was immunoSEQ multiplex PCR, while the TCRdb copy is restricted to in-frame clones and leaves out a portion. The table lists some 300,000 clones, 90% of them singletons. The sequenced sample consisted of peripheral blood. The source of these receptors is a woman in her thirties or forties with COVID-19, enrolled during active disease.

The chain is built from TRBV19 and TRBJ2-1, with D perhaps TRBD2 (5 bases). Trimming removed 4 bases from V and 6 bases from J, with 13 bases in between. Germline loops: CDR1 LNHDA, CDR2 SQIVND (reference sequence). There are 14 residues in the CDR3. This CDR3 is CASSKGGAVNEQFF. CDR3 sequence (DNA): TGTGCCAGTAGTAAAGGCGGAGCGGTCAATGAGCAGTTCTTC.

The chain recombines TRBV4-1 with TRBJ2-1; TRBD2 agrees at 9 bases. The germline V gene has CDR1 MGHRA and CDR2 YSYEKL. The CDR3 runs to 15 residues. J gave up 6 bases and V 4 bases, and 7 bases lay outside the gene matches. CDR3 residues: CASSRDLAGLNEQFF. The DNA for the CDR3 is TGCGCCAGCAGCCGAGACCTAGCGGGGCTCAATGAGCAGTTCTTC.

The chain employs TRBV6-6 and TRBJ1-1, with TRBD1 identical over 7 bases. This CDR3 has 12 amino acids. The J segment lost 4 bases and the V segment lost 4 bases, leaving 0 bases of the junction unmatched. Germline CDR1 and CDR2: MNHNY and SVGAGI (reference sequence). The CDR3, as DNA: TGTGCCAGCAGTTGGACAGGCACTGAAGCTTTCTTT. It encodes CASSWTGTEAFF.

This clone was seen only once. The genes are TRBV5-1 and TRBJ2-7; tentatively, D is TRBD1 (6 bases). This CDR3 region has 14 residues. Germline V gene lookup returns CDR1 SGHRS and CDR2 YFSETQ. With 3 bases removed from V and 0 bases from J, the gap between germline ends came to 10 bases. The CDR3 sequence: CASSSQGSSYEQYF. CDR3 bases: TGCGCCAGCAGCTCCCAGGGGAGCTCCTACGAGCAGTACTTC.

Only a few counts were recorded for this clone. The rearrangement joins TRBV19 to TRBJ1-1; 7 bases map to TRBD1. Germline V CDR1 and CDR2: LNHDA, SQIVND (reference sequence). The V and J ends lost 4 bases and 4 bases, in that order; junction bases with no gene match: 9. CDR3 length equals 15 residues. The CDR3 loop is CASSKSYRGSTEAFF. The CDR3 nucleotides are TGTGCCAGTAGTAAGAGCTACAGGGGAAGCACTGAAGCTTTCTTT.

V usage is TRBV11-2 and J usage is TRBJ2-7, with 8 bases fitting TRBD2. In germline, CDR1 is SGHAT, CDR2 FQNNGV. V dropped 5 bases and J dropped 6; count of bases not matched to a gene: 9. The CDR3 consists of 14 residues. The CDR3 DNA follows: TGTGCCAGCAGCCGGAGCGGGGGATCTGGCGAGCAGTACTTC. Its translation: CASSRSGGSGEQYF.

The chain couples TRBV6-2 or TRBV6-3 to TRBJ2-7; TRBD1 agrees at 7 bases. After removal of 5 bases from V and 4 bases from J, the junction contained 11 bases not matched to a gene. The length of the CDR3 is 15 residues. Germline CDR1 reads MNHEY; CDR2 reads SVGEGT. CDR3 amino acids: CASSTPPGQPYEQYF. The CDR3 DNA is TGTGCCAGCAGTACGCCACCGGGACAGCCTTACGAGCAGTACTTC.

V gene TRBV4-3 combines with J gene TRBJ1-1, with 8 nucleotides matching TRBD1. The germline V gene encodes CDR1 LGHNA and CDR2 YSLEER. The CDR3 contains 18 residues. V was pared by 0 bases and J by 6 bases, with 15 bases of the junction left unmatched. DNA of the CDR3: TGCGCCAGCAGCCAAGATTCTCTGACAGGGGCTAGAAGCGCTGAAGCTTTCTTT. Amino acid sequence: CASSQDSLTGARSAEAFF.

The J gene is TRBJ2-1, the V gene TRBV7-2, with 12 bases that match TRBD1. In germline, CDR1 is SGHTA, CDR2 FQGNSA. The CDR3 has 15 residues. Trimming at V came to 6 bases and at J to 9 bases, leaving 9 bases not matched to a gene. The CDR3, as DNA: TGTGCCAGCAGGGCCGGGACAGGGGGCTCGACTGAGCAGTTCTTC. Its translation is CASRAGTGGSTEQFF.

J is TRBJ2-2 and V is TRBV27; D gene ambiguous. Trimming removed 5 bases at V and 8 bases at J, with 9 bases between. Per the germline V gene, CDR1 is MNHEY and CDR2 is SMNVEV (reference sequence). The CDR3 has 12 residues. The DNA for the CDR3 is TGTGCCAGCAGTCCGAGTGCAGGGGAGCTGTTTTTT. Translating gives CASSPSAGELFF.

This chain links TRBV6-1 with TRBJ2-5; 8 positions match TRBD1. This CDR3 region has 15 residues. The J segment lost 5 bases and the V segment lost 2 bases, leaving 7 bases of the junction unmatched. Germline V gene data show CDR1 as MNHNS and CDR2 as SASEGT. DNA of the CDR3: TGTGCCAGCAGTGAACACGGCAGGGGGCTGGAGACCCAGTACTTC. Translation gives CASSEHGRGLETQYF.

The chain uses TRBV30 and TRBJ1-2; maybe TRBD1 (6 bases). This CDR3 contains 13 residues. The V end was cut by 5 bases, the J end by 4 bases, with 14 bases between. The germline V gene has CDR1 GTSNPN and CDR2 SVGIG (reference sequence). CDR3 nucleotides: TGTGCCTGGCGAACGGACAGCCCCTATGGCTACACCTTC. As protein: CAWRTDSPYGYTF.

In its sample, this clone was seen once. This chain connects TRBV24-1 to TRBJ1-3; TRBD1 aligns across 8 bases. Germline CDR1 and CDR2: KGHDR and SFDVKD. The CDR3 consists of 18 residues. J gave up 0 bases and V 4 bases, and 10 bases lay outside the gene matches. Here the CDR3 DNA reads TGTGCCACCAGTGAGGGCAGGGGGCGCGCTCTCTCTGGAAACACCATATATTTT. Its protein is CATSEGRGRALSGNTIYF.

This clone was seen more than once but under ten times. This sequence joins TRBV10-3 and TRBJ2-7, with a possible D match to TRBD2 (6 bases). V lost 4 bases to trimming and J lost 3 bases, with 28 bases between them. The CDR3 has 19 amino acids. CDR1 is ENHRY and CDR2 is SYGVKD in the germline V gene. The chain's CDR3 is CAISGPMGGRILRGYEQYF. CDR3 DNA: TGTGCCATCAGTGGCCCCATGGGGGGACGGATCCTAAGGGGCTACGAGCAGTACTTC.

Here the CDR3 DNA reads TGTGCCAGCAGCTTATCCCTCAGCGGGACAGGGGAGCAGTTCTTC. Its protein product is CASSLSLSGTGEQFF. The chain couples TRBV7-3 to TRBJ2-1, with 9 nucleotides matching TRBD1. CDR1 is SGHTA, CDR2 FQGTGA, per germline. The CDR3 extends over 15 amino acids. V lost 2 bases and J lost 10; bases outside the gene matches: 9.

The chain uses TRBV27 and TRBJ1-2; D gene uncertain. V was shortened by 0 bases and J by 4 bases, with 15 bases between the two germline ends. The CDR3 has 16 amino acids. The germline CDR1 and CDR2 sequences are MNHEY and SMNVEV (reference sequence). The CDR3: CASSLSPPSSVYGYTF. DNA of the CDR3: TGTGCCAGCAGTTTATCCCCGCCCTCGAGCGTCTATGGCTACACCTTC.

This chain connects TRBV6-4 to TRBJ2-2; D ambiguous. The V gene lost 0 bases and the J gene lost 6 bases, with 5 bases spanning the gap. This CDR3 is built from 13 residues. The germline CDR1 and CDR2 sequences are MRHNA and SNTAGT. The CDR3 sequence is CASSDSSAGELFF. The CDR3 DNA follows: TGTGCCAGCAGTGACTCGAGCGCCGGGGAGCTGTTTTTT.

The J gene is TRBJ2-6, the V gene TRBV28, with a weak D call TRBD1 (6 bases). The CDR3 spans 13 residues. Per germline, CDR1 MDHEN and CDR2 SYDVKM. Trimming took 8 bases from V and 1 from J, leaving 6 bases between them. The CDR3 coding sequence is TGTGCCAGCCAGGGGTCTGGGGCCAACGTCCTGACTTTC. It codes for CASQGSGANVLTF.

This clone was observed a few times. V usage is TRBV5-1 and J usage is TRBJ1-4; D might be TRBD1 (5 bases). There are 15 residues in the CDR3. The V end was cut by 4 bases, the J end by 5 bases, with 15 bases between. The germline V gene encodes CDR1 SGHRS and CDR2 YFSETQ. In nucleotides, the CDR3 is TGCGCCAGCAGCCGTTCGACAGTCGAAAATGAAAAACTGTTTTTT. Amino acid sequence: CASSRSTVENEKLFF.

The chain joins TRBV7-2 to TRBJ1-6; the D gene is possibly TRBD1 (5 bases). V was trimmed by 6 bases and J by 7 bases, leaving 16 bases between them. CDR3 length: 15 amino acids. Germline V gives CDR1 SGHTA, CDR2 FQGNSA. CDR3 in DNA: TGTGCCAGCAGTGTATTCGGGGGGGAGAATTCACCCCTCCACTTT. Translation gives CASSVFGGENSPLHF.

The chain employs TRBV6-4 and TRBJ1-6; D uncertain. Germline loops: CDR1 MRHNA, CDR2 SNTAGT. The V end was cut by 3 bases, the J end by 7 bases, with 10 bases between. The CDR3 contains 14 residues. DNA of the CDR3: TGTGCCAGCAGTGATTCCGGGGAGAATTCACCCCTCCACTTT. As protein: CASSDSGENSPLHF.

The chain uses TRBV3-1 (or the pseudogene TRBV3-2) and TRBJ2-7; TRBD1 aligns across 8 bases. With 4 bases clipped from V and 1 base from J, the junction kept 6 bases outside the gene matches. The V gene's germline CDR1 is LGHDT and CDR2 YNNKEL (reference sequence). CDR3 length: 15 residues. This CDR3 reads CASSREQGVSYEQYF. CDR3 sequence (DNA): TGTGCCAGCAGCCGGGAACAGGGGGTATCCTACGAGCAGTACTTC.